This TCR beta chain was retrieved from a study of blood T cell repertoires in COVID-19. Method: immunoSEQ multiplex PCR; TCRdb's copy keeps in-frame clones and lacks some. The data contain 80,000 to 100,000 clones, around 90% of them singletons. From germline, CDR1 is SGHRS and CDR2 YFSETQ. The V and J ends lost 5 bases and 1 base, in that order; junction bases with no gene match: 5. The CDR3 has 16 amino acids. Material for sequencing was peripheral blood. The receptor was derived from a woman in her forties or fifties with active or convalescent COVID-19. This rearrangement joins TRBV5-1 to TRBJ2-5; 13 bases are a match to TRBD2. CDR3 sequence reads: CASSQGLAGAQETQYF. The CDR3 nucleotides are TGCGCCAGCAGTCAAGGACTAGCGGGGGCCCAAGAGACCCAGTACTTC. The whole variable domain, remainder taken from reference TRBV5-1 and TRBJ2-5, is KAGVTQTPRYLIKTRGQQVTLSCSPISGHRSVSWYQQTPGQGLQFLFEYFSETQRNKGNFPGRFSGRQFSNSRSEMNVSTLELGDSALYLCASSQGLAGAQETQYFGPGTRLLVL.